One sample yielded the 29 T cell receptor beta chains listed below, sequenced in a study of T-cell reconstitution after alpha-beta-depleted transplantation in children. This sample's TCRbeta library carried unique molecular identifier barcodes. A single record per CDR3 protein comes from TCRdb applying MiXCR to the PCR reads. The top ten clones hold about 2.6% of a sample with approximately 250,000 distinct CDR3 sequences, around 25% of them seen once. The starting material was PBMCs, obtained before TCRalphabeta/CD19-depleted stem cell transplant. These receptors originate from a girl aged 2 to 10 with Fanconi anemia, due to receive a stem cell transplant.

The chain links TRBV7-6 to TRBJ2-7; 12 bases map to TRBD2. There are 15 residues in the CDR3. V lost 4 bases, J lost 4 bases, and 5 bases stayed unmatched. Per germline, CDR1 SGHVS and CDR2 FNYEAQ. DNA of the CDR3: TGTGCCAGCAGCTGGACTAGCGGGAAAGTTTACGAGCAGTACTTC. It translates to CASSWTSGKVYEQYF.

This clonotype was observed many times. The V call is TRBV27, the J call TRBJ2-7, with D perhaps TRBD2 (6 bases). This CDR3 is built from 15 residues. The germline V gene has CDR1 MNHEY and CDR2 SMNVEV (reference sequence). V was trimmed by 3 bases and J by 2 bases, leaving 14 bases between them. CDR3 nucleotide sequence: TGTGCCAGCAGTTTTCGGGGGTCTTCCCCCTACGAGCAGTACTTC. Protein product: CASSFRGSSPYEQYF.

This sequence joins TRBV25-1 and TRBJ2-1; D call uncertain. The CDR3 runs to 14 residues. Trimming left V 8 bases short and J 4 bases short, with 15 bases between. Germline CDR1 reads MGHDK; CDR2 reads SYGVNS. The CDR3 spells CASGLGLRYNEQFF. The CDR3 DNA reads as TGTGCCAGCGGCCTTGGGCTCCGTTACAATGAGCAGTTCTTC.

This clonotype was picked up a small number of times. This chain uses TRBV4-2 with TRBJ2-3, with 15 bases identical to TRBD2. The ends lost 3 bases at V and 6 bases at J; junction bases unmatched: 4. This CDR3 is 16 amino acids long. Germline loops: CDR1 LGHNA, CDR2 YNFKEQ. CDR3: CASSQGLAGGGDTQYF. The CDR3 coding sequence is TGTGCCAGCAGCCAGGGACTAGCGGGAGGCGGGGATACGCAGTATTTT.

V gene TRBV10-3 combines with J gene TRBJ2-1; D remains unclear. The CDR3 runs to 14 residues. Per germline, CDR1 ENHRY and CDR2 SYGVKD. V lost 10 bases, J lost 6 bases, and 19 bases lay in between. The CDR3 protein is CATRRALGINEQFF. The CDR3 DNA reads TGTGCCACACGTCGGGCGCTGGGAATCAATGAGCAGTTCTTC.

This chain uses TRBV7-2 with TRBJ1-5, with D perhaps TRBD1 (5 bases). This CDR3 has 17 residues. Germline V gene sequence: CDR1 SGHTA, CDR2 FQGNSA. V was clipped by 5 bases and J by 0 bases, with 17 bases between them. This CDR3 reads CASSLRGGGSSNQPQHF. The CDR3 nucleotides read TGTGCCAGCAGCCTACGCGGGGGGGGAAGTAGCAATCAGCCCCAGCATTTT. The full variable domain, rest sourced from reference TRBV7-2 and TRBJ1-5, is GAGVSQSPSNKVTEKGKDVELRCDPISGHTALYWYRQSLGQGLEFLIYFQGNSAPDKSGLPSDRFSAERTGGSVSTLTIQRTQQEDSAVYLCASSLRGGGSSNQPQHFGDGTRLSIL.

The chain carries TRBV30 and TRBJ2-7; D is unresolved. The CDR3 sequence is 12 residues long. Per germline, CDR1 GTSNPN and CDR2 SVGIG (reference sequence). V lost 5 bases and J 0 bases, leaving 8 bases between the germline ends. CDR3 coding DNA: TGTGCCTGGGCTTCGGGCTCCTACGAGCAGTACTTC. As protein: CAWASGSYEQYF. The full variable domain, its missing parts supplied by reference TRBV30 and TRBJ2-7, is SQTIHQWPATLVQPVGSPLSLECTVEGTSNPNLYWYRQAAGRGLQLLFYSVGIGQISSEVPQNLSASRPQDRQFILSSKKLLLSDSGFYLCAWASGSYEQYFGPGTRLTVT.

The chain has TRBV20-1 and TRBJ2-7; possibly TRBD2 for D (6 bases). The CDR3 consists of 14 residues. V lost 1 base and J lost 2, with 12 bases in between. CDR1 is DFQATT and CDR2 is SNEGSKA in the germline V gene (reference sequence). CDR3 DNA sequence: TGCAGTGCTAGAGCAGCGGGCGTCGCCTACGAGCAGTACTTC. Residues: CSARAAGVAYEQYF.

V usage is TRBV29-1 and J usage is TRBJ2-3; D unresolved. The CDR3 has 13 residues. V shed 1 base and J shed 1 base, with 6 bases lying between them. CDR1 is SQVTM, CDR2 ANQGSEA, per germline. CDR3: CSVEGIRTDTQYF. The CDR3 coding sequence is TGCAGCGTTGAAGGGATCCGCACAGATACGCAGTATTTT.

This clonotype was observed many times. CDR3 coding DNA: TGTGCCAGCAGCTTAACGTTCTCCTACGAGCAGTACTTC. Encoded protein: CASSLTFSYEQYF. The genes are TRBV7-9 and TRBJ2-7; D is ambiguous. V lost 2 bases to trimming and J lost 0 bases, with 5 bases between them. The CDR3 spans 13 residues. Per germline, CDR1 SEHNR and CDR2 FQNEAQ (reference sequence).

The table lists this clonotype with a count of one. The genes are TRBV9 and TRBJ2-2, with 7 bases fitting TRBD1. CDR3 size: 22 residues. CDR1 and CDR2 from the germline V gene are SGDLS and YYNGEE. The trim removed 3 bases at V and 2 bases at J, leaving 25 bases unmatched. CDR3 coding DNA: TGTGCCAGCAGCGGCTCCCTAACAGGGGCCCGAAATGTTGTACCCAACACCGGGGAGCTGTTTTTT. It codes for CASSGSLTGARNVVPNTGELFF. Supplemented by reference TRBV9 and TRBJ2-2, the full variable domain reads DSGVTQTPKHLITATGQRVTLRCSPRSGDLSVYWYQQSLDQGLQFLIQYYNGEERAKGNILERFSAQQFPDLHSELNLSSLELGDSALYFCASSGSLTGARNVVPNTGELFFGEGSRLTVL.

The chain combines TRBV20-1 with TRBJ2-1; 15 bases line up with TRBD2. CDR1 is DFQATT and CDR2 is SNEGSKA in the germline V gene (reference sequence). J gave up 6 bases and V 0 bases, and 6 bases lay outside the gene matches. CDR3 size: 17 residues. The DNA for the CDR3 is TGCAGTGCTAGAGATGAGAGGACTAGCGGGGGGGCCAATGAGCAGTTCTTC. It specifies CSARDERTSGGANEQFF.

CDR3 bases: TGTGTGGCCATAGCGAACACCGGGGAGCTGTTTTTT. Protein: CVAIANTGELFF. The V call is TRBV25-1, the J call TRBJ2-2; no definite D call. The CDR3 is 12 residues long. CDR1 MGHDK and CDR2 SYGVNS come from the germline V gene.

The V call is TRBV23-1, the J call TRBJ2-7, with TRBD2 matching over 7 bases. TRBV23-1 is treated as an ORF (open reading frame) with a function not yet certain. The CDR3 consists of 17 residues. V lost 3 bases and J lost 1; bases outside the gene matches: 12. CDR3: CASSHLCGREKSYEQYF. The CDR3 region has the DNA TGCGCCAGCAGTCATCTCTGTGGGCGGGAGAAGTCCTACGAGCAGTACTTC.

The table lists this clonotype with a count of one. The chain uses TRBV5-1 and TRBJ2-7; 7 bases agree with TRBD2. CDR3 length: 14 residues. Trimming cost V 3 bases and J 2 bases; bases outside gene matches: 5. CDR1 SGHRS and CDR2 YFSETQ come from the germline V gene. The CDR3 sequence: CASSSGTITYEQYF. CDR3 nucleotide sequence: TGCGCCAGCAGCTCTGGGACTATAACCTACGAGCAGTACTTC.

There are many counts of this clonotype. The J gene is TRBJ2-7, the V gene TRBV20-1; a weak D match, TRBD1 (5 bases). V shed 6 bases and J shed 5 bases, with 8 bases lying between them. CDR1 and CDR2 from the germline V gene are DFQATT and SNEGSKA (reference sequence). CDR3 size: 10 residues. CDR3 in amino acids: CSALDNEQYF. The CDR3 DNA sequence: TGCAGTGCGCTGGACAACGAGCAGTACTTC.

This clonotype was counted at least ten times. This chain joins TRBV12-3 or TRBV12-4 and TRBJ2-7; 8 positions agree with TRBD1. The CDR3 has 15 residues. V was clipped by 7 bases and J by 5 bases; unmatched bases: 13. DNA for the CDR3: TGTGCCAGCATAAACAGCCTGACAGGGGAGGACGAGCAGTACTTC. Residues: CASINSLTGEDEQYF.

This clonotype came up many times. The rearrangement uses TRBV29-1 and TRBJ2-1; D is unresolved. The CDR3 totals 14 residues. Germline values: CDR1 SQVTM, CDR2 ANQGSEA. V was trimmed by 0 bases and J by 4 bases, leaving 10 bases between them. The CDR3, as DNA: TGCAGCGTTGAAGATCAAGTTTCGTACAATGAGCAGTTCTTC. Protein product: CSVEDQVSYNEQFF.

This clonotype was detected a few times. The V and J genes are TRBV20-1 and TRBJ1-2; D is undetermined. V was clipped by 6 bases and J by 0 bases, with 14 bases between them. This CDR3 contains 14 residues. Germline lookup yields CDR1 DFQATT and CDR2 SNEGSKA (reference sequence). The CDR3 coding sequence is TGCAGTGCGACCCCGGCGGGGACTAACTATGGCTACACCTTC. It is translated as CSATPAGTNYGYTF.

The rearrangement uses TRBV20-1 and TRBJ2-1; TRBD2 aligns across 12 bases. The CDR3 covers 17 residues. The germline V gene has CDR1 DFQATT and CDR2 SNEGSKA (reference sequence). With V trimmed by 3 bases and J by 8 bases, 14 bases remained unmatched. CDR3 amino acids: CSAREIFPSGGADEQFF. CDR3 nucleotides: TGCAGTGCTAGGGAGATTTTTCCTAGCGGGGGGGCCGATGAGCAGTTCTTC.

This chain's CDR3 is CASSLVVRGTYEQYF. CDR3 sequence (DNA): TGCGCCAGCAGCTTAGTTGTACGGGGGACCTACGAGCAGTACTTC. This chain joins TRBV5-1 and TRBJ2-7, with D tentatively TRBD2 (6 bases). Between the trimmed V and J ends, which lost 2 bases and 2 bases, there was a span of 14 bases. Germline CDR1 and CDR2: SGHRS and YFSETQ. The CDR3 length is 15 residues.

In this sample, this clonotype turned up many times. This chain joins TRBV29-1 and TRBJ2-4, with D possibly matching TRBD1 (5 bases). The V and J ends lost 5 bases and 0 bases respectively, with 17 bases between them. CDR3 length: 16 residues. Germline values: CDR1 SQVTM, CDR2 ANQGSEA. The CDR3 DNA sequence: TGCAGCGTTTACGCAGGGTTTACTTTAGCCAAAAACATTCAGTACTTC. Its translation is CSVYAGFTLAKNIQYF.

The rearrangement links TRBV7-3 to TRBJ2-5, with D perhaps matching TRBD1 or TRBD2 (6 bases each). V gave up 5 bases and J gave up 5 bases, with 12 bases separating them. In germline, CDR1 is SGHTA, CDR2 FQGTGA. This CDR3 is 13 amino acids long. The CDR3 nucleotides read TGTGCCAGCAGCCCGGGGGCAGAGGAGACCCAGTACTTC. Its protein is CASSPGAEETQYF.

This rearrangement joins TRBV7-6 to TRBJ1-5; D gene unclear. Trimming removed 1 base at V and 5 bases at J, with 12 bases between. The CDR3 is 15 amino acids. Germline V gives CDR1 SGHVS, CDR2 FNYEAQ. CDR3: CASSLVYGEDQPQHF. The CDR3 DNA sequence: TGTGCCAGCAGCTTAGTGTACGGGGAGGATCAGCCCCAGCATTTT. Combining the CDR3 with reference TRBV7-6 and TRBJ1-5 gives the whole variable domain GAGVSQSPRYKVTKRGQDVALRCDPISGHVSLYWYRQALGQGPEFLTYFNYEAQQDKSGLPNDRFSAERPEGSISTLTIQRTEQRDSAMYRCASSLVYGEDQPQHFGDGTRLSIL.

This clonotype was counted a few times. The chain combines TRBV15 with TRBJ2-4; D call uncertain. This CDR3 is 14 amino acids long. CDR1 and CDR2 from the germline V gene are LNHNV and YYDKDF (reference sequence). V was clipped by 0 bases and J by 10 bases, with 13 bases between them. The CDR3 coding sequence is TGTGCCACCAGCAGAGATCGGGCCCTCTTAATTCAGTACTTC. This sequence encodes CATSRDRALLIQYF.

V is TRBV20-1 and J is TRBJ1-5; possible D gene TRBD1, 5 bases. CDR3 length: 14 amino acids. Trimming left V 5 bases short and J 6 bases short, with 17 bases between. CDR1 and CDR2 (germline): DFQATT, SNEGSKA (reference sequence). CDR3: CSAPSWGSSQPQHF. The CDR3 DNA follows: TGCAGTGCTCCTAGTTGGGGGAGTAGTCAGCCCCAGCATTTT.

This clonotype was observed at least ten times. V usage is TRBV20-1 and J usage is TRBJ2-5, with 10 bases fitting TRBD2. The V gene's germline CDR1 is DFQATT and CDR2 SNEGSKA (reference sequence). This CDR3 contains 12 residues. CDR3 residues: CRGTSVKKTQYF. The CDR3 bases are TGCAGGGGGACTAGCGTTAAGAAGACCCAGTACTTC.

This clonotype has a count of ten or more. The J gene is TRBJ2-5, the V gene TRBV29-1; no clear D gene. From germline, CDR1 is SQVTM and CDR2 ANQGSEA. There are 11 residues in the CDR3. Trimming shortened V by 3 bases and J by 5 bases, and 7 bases separated the two germline ends. In DNA form, the CDR3 reads TGCAGCGTTGAGTTCGGCGAGACCCAGTACTTC. Residues: CSVEFGETQYF.

The table lists this clonotype with many counts. CDR3 sequence (DNA): TGTGCCTGGAGTGGGGACAGCCTCGAGTTCTTC. Amino acid sequence: CAWSGDSLEFF. The chain links TRBV30 to TRBJ2-1; 7 nucleotides agree with TRBD1. Germline V gene data show CDR1 as GTSNPN and CDR2 as SVGIG (reference sequence). With V trimmed by 1 base and J by 14 bases, 5 bases remained unmatched. CDR3 length: 11 amino acids.